This TCR beta chain was obtained from a study of cytomegalovirus exposure and HLA in healthy donors. Findings and caveats of the study: V- and J-gene trimming in TCR beta was tied to a missense DCLRE1C variant by an analysis performed later. Sequencing had likely introduced a cluster of highly shared sequence variants as an artifact. The authors assumed roughly uniform sequencing depth across donors for presence/absence analyses.

About this clone: Its antigen is unknown.

CDR1 and CDR2 (germline): GTSNPN, SVGIG (reference sequence). The CDR3 extends over 15 amino acids. J was trimmed by 0 bases and V by 3 bases; bases with no gene match: 5. Primers for the PCR totalled 60 Vbeta and 13 Jbeta. Using immunoSEQ multiplex PCR, the repertoire was profiled, and TCRdb retains in-frame clones only, with some absent. The sample records over 130,000 clones, roughly 80% being singletons. The sample taken for sequencing was PBMCs. The chain links TRBV30 to TRBJ1-2; 9 bases align to TRBD1. This clonotype originated in a female donor in good health and CMV-seronegative. The CDR3 DNA follows: TGTGCCTGGAGCCTGGACAGGGGAACTAACTATGGCTACACCTTC. This encodes CAWSLDRGTNYGYTF.